Each of the 10 T cell receptor beta chains below was sequenced from the same sample in a study of T cells in Graves' hyperthyroidism and ophthalmopathy. Amplified TCR beta CDR3 regions came from RNA transcripts. First-round RT-PCR with HTBI primers amplified the TCR CDR3 region. TCRdb redid the calling of the multiplex PCR reads with MiXCR, one entry per CDR3 protein. Among approximately 720,000 distinct CDR3 sequences, roughly a sixth were seen once, and the ten largest hold roughly 17%. The specimen sequenced was blood. These receptor sequences come from a woman aged 45-65 years with Graves' hyperthyroidism that later progressed to Graves' ophthalmopathy.

The chain uses TRBV15 and TRBJ1-2; D is perhaps TRBD1 (5 bases). V dropped 5 bases and J dropped 0 bases, with 16 bases sitting between them. The CDR3 runs to 16 residues. Germline-derived CDR1 and CDR2 are LNHNV and YYDKDF (reference sequence). CDR3 in DNA: TGTGCCACCAGCCCAAGGGGTCGGGGGACTAACTATGGCTACACCTTC. This gives the protein CATSPRGRGTNYGYTF.

This clonotype was detected ten times or more. J is TRBJ2-7 and V is TRBV12-3 or TRBV12-4, with 8 bases matching TRBD1. The CDR3 is 14 amino acids. Trimming at V came to 6 bases and at J to 2 bases, leaving 6 bases not matched to a gene. CDR3 residues: CASRAGTGPYEQYF. CDR3 DNA sequence: TGTGCCAGCAGGGCCGGGACAGGTCCCTACGAGCAGTACTTC.

This clonotype was detected many times. J is TRBJ2-1 and V is TRBV7-2; unclear D gene. The CDR3 loop spans 13 amino acids. The V and J ends lost 5 bases and 7 bases respectively, with 12 bases between them. Germline V lookup: CDR1 SGHTA, CDR2 FQGNSA. In DNA, the CDR3 is TGTGCCAGCAGCACTGGACCCACGAATGAGCAGTTCTTC. Its protein product is CASSTGPTNEQFF.

This clonotype was seen only a few times. This chain connects TRBV6-1 to TRBJ2-3; D possibly matches TRBD1 or TRBD2 (6 bases each). The germline gives CDR1 MNHNS, CDR2 SASEGT. The germline V and J ends were trimmed by 6 bases and 5 bases, with 18 bases remaining between them. This CDR3 spans 15 amino acids. This CDR3 reads CASRETRGVGDTQYF. The CDR3 DNA reads TGTGCCAGCAGGGAAACTAGGGGGGTTGGAGATACGCAGTATTTT.

The V call is TRBV4-1, the J call TRBJ2-1, with TRBD1 identical over 9 bases. The CDR3 contains 16 residues. V was pared by 0 bases and J by 7 bases, with 7 bases of the junction left unmatched. From germline, CDR1 is MGHRA and CDR2 YSYEKL. Here the CDR3 reads CASSQDFTGGTNEQFF. The CDR3 coding sequence is TGCGCCAGCAGCCAAGATTTCACAGGGGGCACGAATGAGCAGTTCTTC.

The chain uses TRBV10-3 and TRBJ1-1; TRBD1 aligns across 11 bases. V lost 7 bases, J lost 0 bases, and 10 bases stayed unmatched. Germline V gene lookup returns CDR1 ENHRY and CDR2 SYGVKD. This CDR3 region has 17 residues. The CDR3 nucleotides are TGTGCCATCAAACCGGGACAGGGGGTCACAATGAACACTGAAGCTTTCTTT. Translated, it gives CAIKPGQGVTMNTEAFF.

The J gene is TRBJ2-3, the V gene TRBV3-1, with a weak D call TRBD1 (6 bases). CDR1 LGHDT and CDR2 YNNKEL come from the germline V gene (reference sequence). V was shortened by 4 bases and J by 2 bases, with 19 bases between the two germline ends. The CDR3 spans 17 residues. The CDR3 sequence: CASSPEVAGDATDTQYF. For the CDR3, the DNA is TGTGCCAGCAGCCCCGAGGTGGCAGGGGACGCCACAGATACGCAGTATTTT.

This clonotype appeared a few times. The chain couples TRBV5-1 to TRBJ2-5, with TRBD2 as a possible D gene (6 bases). CDR1 and CDR2 from the germline V gene are SGHRS and YFSETQ. V was shortened by 7 bases and J by 4 bases, with 8 bases between the two germline ends. This CDR3 comprises 11 residues. The CDR3 sequence: CASVGGETQYF. The DNA of the CDR3 is TGCGCCAGCGTGGGGGGAGAGACCCAGTACTTC.

This clonotype was recorded at least ten times. The chain has TRBV12-3 or TRBV12-4 and TRBJ2-7; D might be TRBD1 or TRBD2, each matching 5 bases. CDR3 length: 13 residues. V lost 3 bases to trimming and J lost 2 bases, with 8 bases between them. The CDR3 loop reads CASSFGTPYEQYF. In DNA form, the CDR3 reads TGTGCCAGCAGTTTTGGGACGCCCTACGAGCAGTACTTC.

As for this clonotype: Its ends do not fully match the called genes, so a read error is possible. This rearrangement joins TRBV6-2 or TRBV6-3 to TRBJ1-5, with 8 bases matching TRBD1. Germline V CDR1 and CDR2: MNHEY, SVGEGT. The CDR3 extends over 14 amino acids. Written as DNA, the CDR3 is TGTACCAGCACCAAATTCAGGGGGCTTCAGCCCCAGCATTTT. Amino acids: CTSTKFRGLQPQHF.